A selection of T cell receptor beta chains follows, all from one sample in a study of blood T cell repertoires in COVID-19. TCRdb keeps only in-frame clones here, not all; method: immunoSEQ multiplex PCR. This table holds around 160,000 clones, more than 70% found once. Sequencing input: peripheral blood. All receptors come from a man in his 60s with active or convalescent COVID-19. Both conserved end residues are part of each CDR3. Fields, in order: D gene, V gene, J gene, clone size, CDR3 DNA, CDR3 protein. D genes are given only for firm matches. Not every row has a clone size; where given, it reads once, few, many or a size class.

D: TRBD2; V: TRBV6-5; J: TRBJ2-1; size: .; DNA: TGTGCCAGCAGTACTAGCGGGAGGAGTGAGCAGTTCTTC; CDR3: CASSTSGRSEQFF
D: .; V: TRBV5-8; J: TRBJ2-2; size: .; DNA: TGTGCCAGCAGCTTTCGGACATTGAACACCGGGGAGCTGTTTTTT; CDR3: CASSFRTLNTGELFF
D: .; V: TRBV27; J: TRBJ1-3; size: many; DNA: TGTGCCAGCAGTTTTAGTGGCGGAGGGTCTGGAAACACCATATATTTT; CDR3: CASSFSGGGSGNTIYF
D: .; V: TRBV4-3; J: TRBJ2-1; size: .; DNA: TGCGCCAGCAGCCAAGTCAAATCCCGGGGGGCTGGGTACAATGAGCAGTTCTTC; CDR3: CASSQVKSRGAGYNEQFF
D: .; V: TRBV2; J: TRBJ2-1; size: once; DNA: TGTGCCAGCAGCTCGGCGGTTTCGAACAATGAGCAGTTCTTC; CDR3: CASSSAVSNNEQFF
D: .; V: TRBV4-1; J: TRBJ1-3; size: few; DNA: TGCGCCAGCAGCCAAGGAGGAAGTAACACCATATATTTT; CDR3: CASSQGGSNTIYF
D: .; V: TRBV29-1; J: TRBJ1-5; size: .; DNA: TGCAGCGTTGGGAGAAAGGAGCATCAGCCCCAGCATTTT; CDR3: CSVGRKEHQPQHF
D: .; V: TRBV28; J: TRBJ1-5; size: .; DNA: TGTGCCAGCAGTTCAGAGCCAGGGAAGGGTCAGCCCCAGCATTTT; CDR3: CASSSEPGKGQPQHF
D: .; V: TRBV2; J: TRBJ2-4; size: .; DNA: TGTGCCAGCAGTGTCCTAAGATCCAAAAACATTCAGTACTTC; CDR3: CASSVLRSKNIQYF
D: TRBD1; V: TRBV28; J: TRBJ1-2; size: .; DNA: TGTGCCAGCAGTACAGGGACAGGGGGTGGCTACACCTTC; CDR3: CASSTGTGGGYTF
D: TRBD1; V: TRBV2; J: TRBJ1-3; size: few; DNA: TGTGCCAGCAGCCACCCAAGGGACAGGCCTGGAAACACCATATATTTT; CDR3: CASSHPRDRPGNTIYF
D: TRBD1; V: TRBV10-3; J: TRBJ2-3; size: .; DNA: TGTGCCGCGTCCAGGGGGCTGACAGATACGCAGTATTTT; CDR3: CAASRGLTDTQYF
D: TRBD1; V: TRBV9; J: TRBJ1-2; size: few; DNA: TGTGCCAGCAGCGTGACAGGGGTTTGGGGCTACACCTTC; CDR3: CASSVTGVWGYTF
D: TRBD1; V: TRBV6-2/TRBV6-3; J: TRBJ1-6; size: .; DNA: TGTGCCAGCAGTGGACAGGGGGGGAATTCACCCCTCCACTTT; CDR3: CASSGQGGNSPLHF
D: TRBD2; V: TRBV24-1; J: TRBJ2-1; size: .; DNA: TGTGCCACCAGTGATTTTGGCCTAGCGGGAGACAATGAGCAGTTCTTC; CDR3: CATSDFGLAGDNEQFF
D: .; V: TRBV7-3; J: TRBJ2-1; size: .; DNA: TGTGCCAGCAGCTCCGGGGGCTCCTACAATGAGCAGTTCTTC; CDR3: CASSSGGSYNEQFF
D: .; V: TRBV4-3; J: TRBJ1-5; size: .; DNA: TGCGCCAGCAGCCAAAGTAGTAGAGGGCGGGGGGATCAGCCCCAGCATTTT; CDR3: CASSQSSRGRGDQPQHF
D: .; V: TRBV19; J: TRBJ1-2; size: .; DNA: TGTGCCAGTAGTATGGCAGAAGCGAACTATGGCTACACCTTC; CDR3: CASSMAEANYGYTF
D: .; V: TRBV10-3; J: TRBJ2-7; size: .; DNA: TGTGCCATTCTCCGGACTCCCTCCAACGAGCAGTACTTC; CDR3: CAILRTPSNEQYF
D: TRBD2; V: TRBV9; J: TRBJ2-1; size: .; DNA: TGTGCCAGCAGCGTAGCAGCGGGAGGATACAATGAGCAGTTCTTC; CDR3: CASSVAAGGYNEQFF
D: .; V: TRBV6-5; J: TRBJ1-5; size: .; DNA: TGTGCCAGCAGTTACGAGGTCGATCAGCCCCAGCATTTT; CDR3: CASSYEVDQPQHF
D: .; V: TRBV5-1; J: TRBJ2-7; size: .; DNA: TGCGCCAGCAGCCCCCCCCGCAGGGCCAGTCTGAACCGCTACGAGCAGTACTTC; CDR3: CASSPPRRASLNRYEQYF
D: .; V: TRBV4-2; J: TRBJ2-7; size: .; DNA: TGTGCCAGCAGCCAAGTAGGCGGTGGCTACGAGCAGTACTTC; CDR3: CASSQVGGGYEQYF
D: .; V: TRBV19; J: TRBJ1-5; size: .; DNA: TGTGCCAGTAGTATAGTGTCGTTTCGCGAGGGTCAGCCCCAGCATTTT; CDR3: CASSIVSFREGQPQHF
D: TRBD1; V: TRBV18; J: TRBJ1-3; size: .; DNA: TGTGCCAGCTCACCAACACAGGGGGCTGGAAACACCATATATTTT; CDR3: CASSPTQGAGNTIYF
D: .; V: TRBV7-9; J: TRBJ2-7; size: .; DNA: TGTGCCAGCAGCTTAGGGGGGGTGGTGGCCTACGAGCAGTACTTC; CDR3: CASSLGGVVAYEQYF
D: TRBD1; V: TRBV28; J: TRBJ1-4; size: once; DNA: TGTGCCAGCAGACAGCAGGGGGGTGGGGCTAATGAAAAACTGTTTTTT; CDR3: CASRQQGGGANEKLFF
D: TRBD2; V: TRBV2; J: TRBJ2-3; size: .; DNA: TGTGCCAGCAGTGAAGCGATAGCGGGTTTTAACACAGATACGCAGTATTTT; CDR3: CASSEAIAGFNTDTQYF
D: .; V: TRBV7-6; J: TRBJ2-7; size: .; DNA: TGTGCCAGCAGCTTAGAAGAAGACAGGACCTACGAGCAGTACTTC; CDR3: CASSLEEDRTYEQYF
D: TRBD2; V: TRBV25-1; J: TRBJ2-2; size: .; DNA: TGTGCCAGCGGACTAGCGGGAAACACCGGGGAGCTGTTTTTT; CDR3: CASGLAGNTGELFF
D: .; V: TRBV28; J: TRBJ2-7; size: .; DNA: TGTGCCAGCAGTCTCTACTACGAGCAGTACTTC; CDR3: CASSLYYEQYF
D: TRBD1; V: TRBV19; J: TRBJ1-2; size: .; DNA: TGTGCCAGTAGTCGGGACAGGGAATCGTCCTATGGCTACACCTTC; CDR3: CASSRDRESSYGYTF
D: .; V: TRBV7-9; J: TRBJ2-7; size: .; DNA: TGTGCCAGCAGCCGCGCCGGGGAAAGCTCCTACGAGCAGTACTTC; CDR3: CASSRAGESSYEQYF
D: .; V: TRBV20-1; J: TRBJ2-5; size: .; DNA: TGCAGCTTAGCGGAACAAGAGACCCAGTACTTC; CDR3: CSLAEQETQYF
D: TRBD1; V: TRBV24-1; J: TRBJ1-2; size: few; DNA: TGTGCCACCAGTGAGACAGGGCAGAGTAATGGCTACACCTTC; CDR3: CATSETGQSNGYTF
D: .; V: TRBV12-5; J: TRBJ1-1; size: .; DNA: TGTGCTAGTGCTCCACCGGGACAATTGAACACTGAAGCTTTCTTT; CDR3: CASAPPGQLNTEAFF
D: .; V: TRBV29-1; J: TRBJ2-7; size: many; DNA: TGCAGCGTTGAAACACGTCCCTACGAGCAGTACTTC; CDR3: CSVETRPYEQYF
D: TRBD1; V: TRBV14; J: TRBJ2-3; size: .; DNA: TGTGCCAGCAGCGGACAGGGGGCGCATGCAGATACGCAGTATTTT; CDR3: CASSGQGAHADTQYF
D: TRBD2; V: TRBV4-3; J: TRBJ2-5; size: .; DNA: TGCGCCAGCAGCCAAGATCCAGCGGGAAGGGAGACCCAGTACTTC; CDR3: CASSQDPAGRETQYF
D: TRBD1; V: TRBV5-1; J: TRBJ2-7; size: .; DNA: TGCGCCAGCAGCCCGAGACAGGGGGCCTCCTACGAGCAGTACTTC; CDR3: CASSPRQGASYEQYF